The subject of this entry is one TCR beta chain. Seattle researchers signed up patients amid active infection and tracked them longitudinally. The data belong to a study of blood T cell repertoires in COVID-19. In the study overall: The study drew acute and convalescent COVID-19 samples from the United States, Italy and Spain. From T cells, B-cell-depleted T cells, or PBMCs came the material, which was cDNA or gDNA.

Source study methods: Estimation of nucleated cell counts relied on the amplification of reference gene primers. TCRdb's copy holds only in-frame clones and misses some; the assay was immunoSEQ multiplex PCR. The V and J calls and clone size were taken over from that table, and D and trimming were inferred from the DNA. Found here are 380,000 or so clones, 86% of them singletons; the top ten hold under 8.5%. The source of this sequence is a woman aged 60-75 years with COVID-19, enrolled during active disease. The material sequenced was peripheral blood.

This CDR3 reads CASSERGTIQETQYF. CDR3 sequence (DNA): TGTGCCAGCTCGGAGAGGGGGACCATTCAAGAGACCCAGTACTTC. The rearrangement joins TRBV18 to TRBJ2-5, with D perhaps TRBD1 (6 bases). The CDR3 sequence is 15 residues long. Germline loops: CDR1 KGHSH, CDR2 LQKENI. V shed 6 bases and J shed 2 bases, with 16 bases lying between them.